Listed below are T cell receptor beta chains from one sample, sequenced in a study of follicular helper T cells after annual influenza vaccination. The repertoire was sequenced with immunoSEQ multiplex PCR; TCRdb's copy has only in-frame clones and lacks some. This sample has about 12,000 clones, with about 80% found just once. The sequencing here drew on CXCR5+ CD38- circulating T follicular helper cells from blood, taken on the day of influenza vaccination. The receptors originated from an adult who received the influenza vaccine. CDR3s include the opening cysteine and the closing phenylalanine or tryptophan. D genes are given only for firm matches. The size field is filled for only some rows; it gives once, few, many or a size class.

DNA: TGTGCCAGCAGCCAAGTTCCACGCGCTAATGAAAAACTGTTTTTT
CDR3: CASSQVPRANEKLFF
D: .
size: .
J: TRBJ1-4
length: 15
V: TRBV4-2

DNA: TGTGCCAGCAGCAAAAACCGTGAACCTCGAGATTCACCCCTCCACTTT
CDR3: CASSKNREPRDSPLHF
D: .
size: .
J: TRBJ1-6
length: 16
V: TRBV7-2

DNA: TGCGCCAGCGCAGCGAGCTCCTACAATGAGCAGTTCTTC
CDR3: CASAASSYNEQFF
D: .
size: .
J: TRBJ2-1
length: 13
V: TRBV5-1

DNA: TGTGCCAGCAGCCAAGAGACAAACTATGGCTACACCTTC
CDR3: CASSQETNYGYTF
D: .
size: .
J: TRBJ1-2
length: 13
V: TRBV6-1

DNA: TGTGCCAGCAGTGCGGGACGGGTCGCTGGAAACACCATATATTTT
CDR3: CASSAGRVAGNTIYF
D: .
size: .
J: TRBJ1-3
length: 15
V: TRBV6-5

DNA: TGTGCCAGCAGCCCTAGCGGGCGGTACAATGAGCAGTTCTTC
CDR3: CASSPSGRYNEQFF
D: TRBD2
size: .
J: TRBJ2-1
length: 14
V: TRBV5-4

DNA: TGCGCCAGCAGTCCCAATGGATTCTACGAGCAGTACTTC
CDR3: CASSPNGFYEQYF
D: .
size: few
J: TRBJ2-7
length: 13
V: TRBV10-1

DNA: TGCGCCAGCAGTCGGCAGCGGGGGGGATACAATGAGCAGTTCTTC
CDR3: CASSRQRGGYNEQFF
D: TRBD2
size: .
J: TRBJ2-1
length: 15
V: TRBV23-1

DNA: TGTGCCAGCAGCTTGGCTCCATTCGGGGAGCTGTTTTTT
CDR3: CASSLAPFGELFF
D: .
size: .
J: TRBJ2-2
length: 13
V: TRBV5-6

DNA: TGTGCCAGCAGCTTAACATCGACAGGGACGGGAGAGACCCAGTACTTC
CDR3: CASSLTSTGTGETQYF
D: TRBD1
size: .
J: TRBJ2-5
length: 16
V: TRBV7-3

DNA: TGTGCCAGCAGGGGACAGAACTATGGCTACACCTTC
CDR3: CASRGQNYGYTF
D: TRBD1
size: .
J: TRBJ1-2
length: 12
V: TRBV6-1

DNA: TGCAGCGTTGGTCAGGGGCATGGCTACACCTTC
CDR3: CSVGQGHGYTF
D: .
size: once
J: TRBJ1-2
length: 11
V: TRBV29-1

DNA: TGTGCCAGCAGCTCAATCCCCGGGGGTGGGAATCAGCCCCAGCATTTT
CDR3: CASSSIPGGGNQPQHF
D: .
size: .
J: TRBJ1-5
length: 16
V: TRBV5-8

DNA: TGCGCCAGCAGCTTGGTGAATTCGGAAGATACGCAGTATTTT
CDR3: CASSLVNSEDTQYF
D: .
size: .
J: TRBJ2-3
length: 14
V: TRBV5-1

DNA: TGTGCCAGCAGCGGTTTGGGGACTGAAGCTTTCTTT
CDR3: CASSGLGTEAFF
D: .
size: few
J: TRBJ1-1
length: 12
V: TRBV7-9

DNA: TGTGCCAGCTCACAAGACGGAATCTCTGGAAACACCATATATTTT
CDR3: CASSQDGISGNTIYF
D: .
size: .
J: TRBJ1-3
length: 15
V: TRBV18

DNA: TGCGCCAGCAGCAGAACACAGGCTACTAGCACAGATACGCAGTATTTT
CDR3: CASSRTQATSTDTQYF
D: .
size: .
J: TRBJ2-3
length: 16
V: TRBV5-1

DNA: TGCGCCAGCAGCTTGGATGCCGCCTACAATGAGCAGTTCTTC
CDR3: CASSLDAAYNEQFF
D: .
size: .
J: TRBJ2-1
length: 14
V: TRBV5-1

DNA: TGTGCCAGCAGCTTAAGGTCAGGGGCGGACTATGGCTACACCTTC
CDR3: CASSLRSGADYGYTF
D: .
size: .
J: TRBJ1-2
length: 15
V: TRBV7-2

DNA: TGTGCCAGTAGTGCCCCGACAGGGAACGCCAACGTCCTGACTTTC
CDR3: CASSAPTGNANVLTF
D: TRBD1
size: once
J: TRBJ2-6
length: 15
V: TRBV19

DNA: TGTGCCAGCAGCTTGTGGGACAGGAGAACAGATACGCAGTATTTT
CDR3: CASSLWDRRTDTQYF
D: TRBD1
size: once
J: TRBJ2-3
length: 15
V: TRBV5-6

DNA: TGTGCCAGCAGCCTCCATCCGGGACAGGGAACCGACGAGCAGTACTTC
CDR3: CASSLHPGQGTDEQYF
D: TRBD1
size: .
J: TRBJ2-7
length: 16
V: TRBV7-8

DNA: TGTGCCAGCTCACAAAGTCAGAACACTGAAGCTTTCTTT
CDR3: CASSQSQNTEAFF
D: .
size: .
J: TRBJ1-1
length: 13
V: TRBV18

DNA: TGTGCCAGTTCGAGGACAGGGGGCGACACCGGGGAGCTGTTTTTT
CDR3: CASSRTGGDTGELFF
D: TRBD1
size: .
J: TRBJ2-2
length: 15
V: TRBV27

DNA: TGTGCCAGCAGCGTCGGACAGGGGGCAGATACGCAGTATTTT
CDR3: CASSVGQGADTQYF
D: TRBD1
size: .
J: TRBJ2-3
length: 14
V: TRBV9

DNA: TGTGCCTGGAGGAAAGTGGGGACAAGTAACACCGGGGAGCTGTTTTTT
CDR3: CAWRKVGTSNTGELFF
D: .
size: once
J: TRBJ2-2
length: 16
V: TRBV30

DNA: TGTGCCAGCAGGGGGAATATGGGGCACGGGGAGCTGTTTTTT
CDR3: CASRGNMGHGELFF
D: .
size: .
J: TRBJ2-2
length: 14
V: TRBV6-6

DNA: TGTGCCAGCCACTCCCGGACGCGGGTCTATGGCTACACCTTC
CDR3: CASHSRTRVYGYTF
D: .
size: once
J: TRBJ1-2
length: 14
V: TRBV28

DNA: TGCGCCAGCAGCTTGGTGTGGGGATCAACATACGAGCAGTACTTC
CDR3: CASSLVWGSTYEQYF
D: .
size: .
J: TRBJ2-7
length: 15
V: TRBV5-1

DNA: TGTGCCAGCAGCCAAGTTAATTGGGACACTAGCGGGGATACAGATACGCAGTATTTT
CDR3: CASSQVNWDTSGDTDTQYF
D: TRBD2
size: .
J: TRBJ2-3
length: 19
V: TRBV4-2

DNA: TGTGCCAGCCACGGGGGGGGGCTCTACACCGGGGAGCTGTTTTTT
CDR3: CASHGGGLYTGELFF
D: TRBD2
size: few
J: TRBJ2-2
length: 15
V: TRBV25-1

DNA: TGCGCCAGCAGCCAAGAACCAGTCGTCCCAGATACGCAGTATTTT
CDR3: CASSQEPVVPDTQYF
D: .
size: once
J: TRBJ2-3
length: 15
V: TRBV4-1